This T cell receptor beta chain was sequenced during a study of blood T cell repertoires in COVID-19. Study in general: Spain, Italy and the United States supplied samples that represented acute and convalescent COVID-19. PBMCs, B-cell-depleted T cells, or T cells were the source of the cDNA or gDNA that made up the material.

Germline V gene data show CDR1 as MNHEY and CDR2 as SVGEGT. The junction had 9 bases not matched to a gene; V was cut back by 6 bases and J by 8 bases. The CDR3 runs to 14 residues. In the source study's methods: It was from reference gene primer amplification that nucleated cell counts were estimated. Some clones are missing from TCRdb's copy, which holds only in-frame ones; the method was immunoSEQ multiplex PCR. For V, J and clone size, that table is used; D and trimming come from the DNA. The repertoire consists of 25,000 to 30,000 clones, with 85% to 90% occurring once and the leading ten covering roughly 26%.

Sequencing input: peripheral blood. The chain recombines TRBV6-2 or TRBV6-3 with TRBJ1-2, with TRBD1 identical over 10 bases. The sequence derives from a human donor in a cohort sampled during active COVID-19. CDR3 region: CASSGTGELTGYTF. The CDR3 nucleotides read TGTGCCAGCAGCGGGACAGGGGAACTTACGGGCTACACCTTC.